These 2 T cell receptor beta chains share one sample of origin, sequenced in a study of preoperative IRX-2 immunotherapy in early breast cancer. Documented treatment: preoperative locoregional IRX-2 cytokine immunotherapy. TCRdb's table, derived via immunoSEQ multiplex PCR, lists solely in-frame clones and lacks some. The sample carries fewer than 40,000 clones, roughly nine tenths recorded once. The source material was tumor tissue, sampled after IRX-2 immunotherapy. All receptors derive from a human donor with breast cancer.

The chain combines TRBV28 with TRBJ1-1, with D unresolved. The CDR3 totals 12 residues. Deletions cut 2 bases from V and 10 bases from J, with 11 bases between. Germline V gene sequence: CDR1 MDHEN, CDR2 SYDVKM. CDR3 DNA: TGTGCCAGCAGTTTAAACACGAGACGAGCTTTCTTT. Translation: CASSLNTRRAFF.

This chain links TRBV10-3 with TRBJ1-1; maybe TRBD1 (5 bases). The CDR3 sequence is 15 residues long. Germline-derived CDR1 and CDR2 are ENHRY and SYGVKD. Trimming removed 2 bases from V and 1 base from J, with 11 bases in between. In DNA form, the CDR3 reads TGTGCCATCAGTGAGAACCGGGACGGGAACACTGAAGCTTTCTTT. This gives the protein CAISENRDGNTEAFF.